One sample yielded the 24 T cell receptor beta chains listed below, sequenced in a study of CD8+ T cells in alopecia areata. cDNA reverse transcribed from extracted RNA served as the sequencing template. Libraries were prepared by immunoSEQ multiplex PCR; TCRdb keeps only in-frame clonotypes and omits some of them. The sample records 110,000 to 150,000 clones, about three fifths being singletons. The sample was CD8+ T cells sorted from blood. The receptors stem from a human donor in good health.

The chain joins TRBV7-3 to TRBJ2-1, with D uncertain. Germline CDR1 reads SGHTA; CDR2 reads FQGTGA. Trimming left V 0 bases short and J 6 bases short, with 6 bases between. The CDR3 has 13 residues. The CDR3 region is CASSLTLGNEQFF. The CDR3 nucleotides are TGTGCCAGCAGCTTAACGTTAGGCAATGAGCAGTTCTTC.

This clone was observed a few times. The chain combines TRBV14 with TRBJ2-2; no firm D call. The germline V gene encodes CDR1 SGHDN and CDR2 FVKESK. The CDR3 contains 16 residues. Trimming removed 0 bases at V and 1 base at J, with 9 bases between. This chain's CDR3 is CASSQDKRLNTGELFF. CDR3 nucleotide sequence: TGTGCCAGCAGCCAAGACAAGCGACTGAACACCGGGGAGCTGTTTTTT.

The chain combines TRBV20-1 with TRBJ1-5; D gene uncertain. The germline gives CDR1 DFQATT, CDR2 SNEGSKA (reference sequence). V gave up 3 bases and J gave up 8 bases, with 5 bases separating them. This CDR3 comprises 10 residues. CDR3 in DNA: TGCAGTGCTAGGGATGAGCCCCAGCATTTT. This encodes CSARDEPQHF.

The chain joins TRBV6-5 to TRBJ1-2; D is perhaps TRBD1 (5 bases). The V gene's germline CDR1 is MNHEY and CDR2 SVGAGI. CDR3 length: 16 residues. Trimming stripped 0 bases from V and 5 bases from J, with 16 bases between. CDR3 protein: CASSYSFEAREYGYTF. CDR3 in DNA: TGTGCCAGCAGTTACTCGTTTGAGGCCAGGGAGTATGGCTACACCTTC.

The chain joins TRBV19 to TRBJ2-1, with D hard to call. This CDR3 has 12 residues. The germline V gene encodes CDR1 LNHDA and CDR2 SQIVND (reference sequence). The V end lost 5 bases, the J end lost 2 bases, and 4 bases lay between the germline ends. CDR3 in amino acids: CASSYTYNEQFF. The DNA for the CDR3 is TGTGCCAGTAGTTACACCTACAATGAGCAGTTCTTC.

There are a few counts of this clone. The rearrangement uses TRBV7-9 and TRBJ2-3; 8 bases are shared with TRBD2. Germline CDR1 is SEHNR and CDR2 is FQNEAQ (reference sequence). The V segment lost 5 bases and the J segment 5 bases; nucleotides outside the gene matches: 9. The CDR3 totals 15 residues. The CDR3 reads CASSASGSGLDTQYF. The CDR3 nucleotides read TGTGCCAGCAGCGCAAGCGGGAGCGGGTTAGATACGCAGTATTTT.

The chain uses TRBV20-1 and TRBJ2-7, with D hard to call. The germline V gene encodes CDR1 DFQATT and CDR2 SNEGSKA (reference sequence). V was clipped by 4 bases and J by 3 bases, with 7 bases between them. This CDR3 spans 11 amino acids. Here the CDR3 DNA reads TGCAGTGCTATCTTATACTACGAGCAGTACTTC. As protein: CSAILYYEQYF.

The J gene is TRBJ2-5, the V gene TRBV9; 11 bases are shared with TRBD2. CDR1 and CDR2 from the germline V gene are SGDLS and YYNGEE. V was pared by 4 bases and J by 4 bases, with 3 bases of the junction left unmatched. This CDR3 comprises 14 residues. CDR3 residues: CASSPGLAGETQYF. The CDR3 nucleotides are TGTGCCAGCAGCCCCGGACTAGCGGGAGAGACCCAGTACTTC.

The V call is TRBV11-2, the J call TRBJ1-2; D remains ambiguous. Deletions cut 8 bases from V and 3 bases from J, with 13 bases between. This CDR3 has 13 residues. Germline CDR1 reads SGHAT; CDR2 reads FQNNGV. This chain's CDR3 is CASGPTSHYGYTF. For the CDR3, the DNA is TGTGCCAGCGGACCTACGAGCCACTATGGCTACACCTTC.

J is TRBJ2-1 and V is TRBV29-1, with D perhaps TRBD2 (6 bases). Deletions cut 1 base from V and 10 bases from J, with 8 bases between. The germline V gene has CDR1 SQVTM and CDR2 ANQGSEA. The CDR3 is made up of 11 amino acids. The CDR3 DNA sequence: TGCAGCGTTGAAGGGCGGGGCGAGCAGTTCTTC. Encoded protein: CSVEGRGEQFF.

The V gene is TRBV7-6, the J gene TRBJ2-3, with D tentatively TRBD2 (6 bases). Trimming took off 8 bases at V and 0 bases at J, with 12 bases between the two ends. The CDR3 totals 14 residues. Germline CDR1 SGHVS, CDR2 FNYEAQ. The CDR3 nucleotides are TGTGCCAGCGGCGGCAGCGGGAGCACAGATACGCAGTATTTT. It translates to CASGGSGSTDTQYF.

V usage is TRBV29-1 and J usage is TRBJ1-2; D uncertain. Germline loops: CDR1 SQVTM, CDR2 ANQGSEA. This CDR3 is built from 12 residues. V lost 3 bases, J lost 5 bases, and 10 bases lay in between. This CDR3 reads CSVEGLEYGYTF. In DNA form, the CDR3 reads TGCAGCGTTGAGGGGTTAGAGTATGGCTACACCTTC.

The chain carries TRBV29-1 and TRBJ2-7; D is uncertain. This CDR3 has 14 residues. The germline V gene encodes CDR1 SQVTM and CDR2 ANQGSEA. V gave up 4 bases and J gave up 7 bases, with 20 bases separating them. In DNA form, the CDR3 reads TGCAGCGTTGTCTTCGGGCCCAAACATTGGGAGCAGTACTTC. It translates to CSVVFGPKHWEQYF.

This chain links TRBV5-6 with TRBJ2-1; D is perhaps TRBD1 (8 bases). From germline, CDR1 is SGHDT and CDR2 YYEEEE. The CDR3 extends over 14 amino acids. V was clipped by 4 bases and J by 4 bases, with 12 bases between them. CDR3 nucleotides: TGTGCCAGCAGCGGGGGGGACAGGTACAATGAGCAGTTCTTC. It is translated as CASSGGDRYNEQFF.

The gene calls are TRBV28 and TRBJ2-7; D remains ambiguous. CDR1 and CDR2 from the germline V gene are MDHEN and SYDVKM. V lost 3 bases to trimming and J lost 3 bases, with 9 bases between them. The CDR3 sequence is 13 residues long. The CDR3 DNA reads TGTGCCAGCAGTTTGGTAGGGTTCTACGAGCAGTACTTC. It encodes CASSLVGFYEQYF. The full variable domain, in which reference TRBV28 and TRBJ2-7 provide the parts outside the CDR3, is DVKVTQSSRYLVKRTGEKVFLECVQDMDHENMFWYRQDPGLGLRLIYFSYDVKMKEKGDIPEGYSVSREKKERFSLILESASTNQTSMYLCASSLVGFYEQYFGPGTRLTVT.

The V call is TRBV2, the J call TRBJ2-1, with 7 nucleotides matching TRBD2. J lost 4 bases, V lost 4 bases, and 10 bases had no gene match. Germline V gives CDR1 SNHLY, CDR2 FYNNEI. The CDR3 is made up of 16 amino acids. The CDR3 spells CASSAEASGSYNEQFF. The CDR3 region has the DNA TGTGCCAGCAGTGCTGAGGCTAGCGGTTCGTACAATGAGCAGTTCTTC.

For this clone: This may stem from a read error, because a much larger clone lies one nucleotide away. The chain couples TRBV6-5 to TRBJ2-1; D is unclear. Germline assignment: CDR1 MNHEY and CDR2 SVGAGI. Trimming pared 6 bases from V and 4 bases from J, leaving 4 bases between. The CDR3 loop spans 11 amino acids. The CDR3, as DNA: TGTGCCAGCAGCTTATACAATGAGCAGTTCTTC. Protein: CASSLYNEQFF.

The table lists this clone with a count of one. The rearrangement joins TRBV29-1 to TRBJ1-2, with 8 bases that match TRBD1. The CDR3 is 15 residues long. The V gene's germline CDR1 is SQVTM and CDR2 ANQGSEA. V lost 0 bases and J lost 7; bases outside the gene matches: 10. The CDR3 sequence is CSVEDTDRGKGGYTF. The CDR3 DNA reads TGCAGCGTTGAAGATACCGACAGGGGAAAGGGTGGCTACACCTTC.

This rearrangement joins TRBV5-6 to TRBJ2-1; tentatively, D is TRBD2 (6 bases). The V end was cut by 0 bases, the J end by 9 bases, with 16 bases between. Germline CDR1 is SGHDT and CDR2 is YYEEEE. The CDR3 covers 15 residues. CDR3 sequence: CASSLGRGGNGEQFF. For the CDR3, the DNA is TGTGCCAGCAGCTTGGGGCGCGGAGGGAACGGTGAGCAGTTCTTC.

The V and J genes are TRBV28 and TRBJ2-3, with TRBD2 matching over 8 bases. V lost 3 bases and J lost 5; bases outside the gene matches: 10. Germline CDR1 is MDHEN and CDR2 is SYDVKM. This CDR3 has 16 amino acids. The DNA of the CDR3 is TGTGCCAGCAGTTTGGGGTTAGCGGGAACTAAAGATACGCAGTATTTT. Its protein product is CASSLGLAGTKDTQYF.

Only a few counts were recorded for this clone. The V gene is TRBV29-1, the J gene TRBJ1-5, with 9 nucleotides matching TRBD1. Germline V gives CDR1 SQVTM, CDR2 ANQGSEA. This CDR3 region has 15 residues. V lost 2 bases and J lost 0; bases outside the gene matches: 2. The CDR3 nucleotides are TGCAGCGTTGAAAGGGACAGGGCTAGCAATCAGCCCCAGCATTTT. Residues: CSVERDRASNQPQHF.

The chain carries TRBV28 and TRBJ2-7, with 11 bases fitting TRBD1. Germline CDR1 is MDHEN and CDR2 is SYDVKM. This CDR3 comprises 14 residues. V trimming: 9 bases; J trimming: 4 bases; junction bases outside the gene matches: 8. The CDR3 is CASRQGQGVYEQYF. As DNA, the CDR3 is TGTGCCAGTCGCCAGGGACAGGGGGTTTACGAGCAGTACTTC.

This sequence joins TRBV6-5 and TRBJ1-2; D is uncertain. The CDR3 consists of 14 residues. The V and J ends lost 0 bases and 8 bases respectively, with 13 bases between them. The germline CDR1 and CDR2 sequences are MNHEY and SVGAGI. The CDR3: CASSYSSQARGYTF. In nucleotides, the CDR3 is TGTGCCAGCAGTTACTCGAGTCAGGCCCGGGGCTACACCTTC.

The rearrangement joins TRBV12-5 to TRBJ2-5, with no clear D. CDR3 length equals 12 residues. V lost 3 bases to trimming and J lost 5 bases, with 7 bases between them. Germline CDR1 and CDR2: LGHNT and FRNRAP. The CDR3 DNA reads TGTGCTAGTGGTTTCGATTCGGAGACCCAGTACTTC. Translated: CASGFDSETQYF. Complete variable domain (other parts from reference TRBV12-5 and TRBJ2-5): DARVTQTPRHKVTEMGQEVTMRCQPILGHNTVFWYRQTMMQGLELLAYFRNRAPLDDSGMPKDRFSAEMPDATLATLKIQPSEPRDSAVYFCASGFDSETQYFGPGTRLLVL.